A single sample gave rise to the 2 T cell receptor beta chains below, sequenced in a study of blood T cell repertoires in COVID-19. The method was immunoSEQ multiplex PCR; TCRdb's version includes in-frame clones alone and lacks a portion of them. The sample yields approximately 13,000 clones, roughly 88% seen once. The sample taken for sequencing was peripheral blood. All receptors derive from a woman in her forties or fifties with active or convalescent COVID-19.

The chain has TRBV28 and TRBJ2-6; TRBD2 matches 8 bases. Germline CDR1 MDHEN, CDR2 SYDVKM. CDR3 size: 18 residues. Trimming at V came to 2 bases and at J to 0 bases, leaving 6 bases not matched to a gene. Here the CDR3 reads CASSLRGGIRSGANVLTF. The DNA of the CDR3 is TGTGCCAGCAGTTTACGGGGGGGAATACGCTCTGGGGCCAACGTCCTGACTTTC. Full variable domain (rest looked up from reference TRBV28 and TRBJ2-6): DVKVTQSSRYLVKRTGEKVFLECVQDMDHENMFWYRQDPGLGLRLIYFSYDVKMKEKGDIPEGYSVSREKKERFSLILESASTNQTSMYLCASSLRGGIRSGANVLTFGAGSRLTVL.

The V call is TRBV7-9, the J call TRBJ2-5; 9 nucleotides agree with TRBD2. The CDR3 is 14 amino acids. Trimming took 8 bases from V and 1 from J; bases not matched to a gene: 5. The germline gives CDR1 SEHNR, CDR2 FQNEAQ (reference sequence). CDR3 nucleotide sequence: TGTGCCAGCGGACTAGCGAGATTCCAAGAGACCCAGTACTTC. This codes for CASGLARFQETQYF.